This T cell receptor (beta chain) was profiled in a study of cytomegalovirus exposure and HLA in healthy donors. 60 Vbeta and 13 Jbeta primers were used in PCR. The protocol was immunoSEQ multiplex PCR, while the TCRdb copy is restricted to in-frame clones and leaves out a portion. The listing contains about 130,000 clones. Trimming left V 5 bases short and J 0 bases short, with 13 bases between. The CDR3 totals 15 residues. The germline CDR1 and CDR2 sequences are SEHNR and FQNEAQ (reference sequence). The TCR comes from a woman aged 60-75 years in good health and CMV-seronegative. The genes are TRBV7-9 and TRBJ1-2, with D maybe TRBD1 (5 bases). What was sequenced was PBMCs. The CDR3 region has the DNA TGTGCCAGCAGCCCTCGTGACAGTTCTAACTATGGCTACACCTTC. Protein product: CASSPRDSSNYGYTF.